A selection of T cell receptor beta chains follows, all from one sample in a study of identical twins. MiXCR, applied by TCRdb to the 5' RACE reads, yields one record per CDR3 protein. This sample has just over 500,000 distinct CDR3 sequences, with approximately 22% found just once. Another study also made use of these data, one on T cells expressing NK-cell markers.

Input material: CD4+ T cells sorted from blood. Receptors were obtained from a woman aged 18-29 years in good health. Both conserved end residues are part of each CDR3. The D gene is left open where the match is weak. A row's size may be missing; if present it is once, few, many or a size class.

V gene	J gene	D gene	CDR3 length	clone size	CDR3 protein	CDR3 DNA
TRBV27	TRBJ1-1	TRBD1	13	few	CASSVPGGTPAFF	TGTGCCAGCAGTGTTCCAGGGGGAACGCCGGCTTTCTTT
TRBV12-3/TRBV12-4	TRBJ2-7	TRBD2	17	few	CASSQRGLAGVLYEQYF	TGTGCCAGCAGTCAACGGGGACTAGCGGGGGTCCTATACGAGCAGTACTTC
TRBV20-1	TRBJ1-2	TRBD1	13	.	CSAAAPGGYGYTF	TGCAGTGCCGCTGCTCCAGGGGGGTATGGCTACACCTTC
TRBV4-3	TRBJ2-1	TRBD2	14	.	CASSRLAGMNEQFF	TGCGCCAGCAGCCGACTAGCGGGAATGAATGAGCAGTTCTTC
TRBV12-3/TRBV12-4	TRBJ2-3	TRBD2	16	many	CASSSEAGASTDTQYF	TGTGCCAGCAGTTCAGAGGCGGGAGCAAGCACAGATACGCAGTATTTT
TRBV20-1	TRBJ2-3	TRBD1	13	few	CSAPDRHTDTQYF	TGCAGTGCTCCGGACAGGCACACAGATACGCAGTATTTT
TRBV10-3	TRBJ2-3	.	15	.	CAISAIGSQADTQYF	TGTGCCATCAGTGCTATCGGTAGCCAGGCAGATACGCAGTATTTT
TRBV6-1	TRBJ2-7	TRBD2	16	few	CASSKGLAGALYEQYF	TGTGCCAGCAGTAAAGGACTAGCGGGGGCCCTCTACGAGCAGTACTTC
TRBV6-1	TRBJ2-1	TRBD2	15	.	CASSTTGTSVGEQFF	TGTGCCAGCAGTACGACCGGGACTAGCGTTGGTGAGCAGTTCTTC
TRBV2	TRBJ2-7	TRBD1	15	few	CASSLIRDSPDEQYF	TGTGCCAGCAGTTTAATCCGGGACAGCCCGGACGAGCAGTACTTC
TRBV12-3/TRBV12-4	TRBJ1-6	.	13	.	CASSLYSGSPLHF	TGTGCCAGCAGTCTCTATTCGGGATCACCCCTCCACTTT
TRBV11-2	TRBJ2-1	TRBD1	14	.	CASSLSGVRDSQFF	TGTGCCAGCAGCTTATCCGGTGTCCGGGACAGCCAGTTCTTC
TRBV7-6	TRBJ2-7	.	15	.	CASSLTGTRLSEQYF	TGTGCCAGCAGCTTAACAGGGACCCGACTCTCCGAGCAGTACTTC
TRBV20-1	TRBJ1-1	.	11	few	CSAKGFTEAFF	TGCAGTGCGAAGGGGTTCACTGAAGCTTTCTTT
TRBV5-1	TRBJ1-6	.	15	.	CASSKRQDAYSPLHF	TGCGCCAGCAGCAAACGACAGGATGCGTATTCACCCCTCCACTTT
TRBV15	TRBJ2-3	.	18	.	CATSRGGQWNVPTDTQYF	TGTGCCACCAGCAGAGGAGGGCAGTGGAATGTTCCCACAGATACGCAGTATTTT
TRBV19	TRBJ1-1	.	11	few	CASHGNTEAFF	TGTGCCAGCCACGGAAACACTGAAGCTTTCTTT
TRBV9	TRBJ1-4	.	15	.	CASSPWKGANEKLFF	TGTGCCAGCAGCCCGTGGAAAGGGGCTAATGAAAAACTGTTTTTT
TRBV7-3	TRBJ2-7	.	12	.	CASSLHRVEQYF	TGTGCCAGCAGCCTCCACAGGGTAGAGCAGTACTTC
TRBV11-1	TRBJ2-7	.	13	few	CASSLVMGYEQYF	TGTGCCAGCAGCTTAGTCATGGGCTACGAGCAGTACTTC
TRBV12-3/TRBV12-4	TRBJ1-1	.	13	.	CASSLQGRGGAFF	TGTGCCAGCAGTTTACAGGGGCGAGGGGGGGCTTTCTTT
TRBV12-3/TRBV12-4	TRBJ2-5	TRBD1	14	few	CASSPPGGGETQYF	TGTGCCAGCAGTCCTCCAGGGGGCGGTGAGACCCAGTACTTC
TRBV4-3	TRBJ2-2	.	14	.	CASSQESLTGELFF	TGCGCCAGCAGCCAAGAATCACTGACCGGGGAGCTGTTTTTT
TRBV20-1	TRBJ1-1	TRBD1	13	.	CSASNRGNTEAFF	TGCAGTGCTTCAAACAGGGGGAACACTGAAGCTTTCTTT
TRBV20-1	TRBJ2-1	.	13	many	CSARSPDYNEQFF	TGCAGTGCTAGATCCCCCGACTACAATGAGCAGTTCTTC
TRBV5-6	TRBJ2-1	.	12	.	CASSFRLNEQFF	TGTGCCAGCAGCTTCCGCCTTAATGAGCAGTTCTTC
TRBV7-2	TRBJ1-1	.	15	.	CASSLFGLKNTEAFF	TGTGCCAGCAGCTTATTCGGACTCAAGAACACTGAAGCTTTCTTT
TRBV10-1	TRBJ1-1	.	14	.	CASSAATDRTEAFF	TGCGCCAGCAGTGCCGCTACAGATCGTACTGAAGCTTTCTTT
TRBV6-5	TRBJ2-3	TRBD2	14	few	CASSYSQGGDTQYF	TGTGCCAGCAGTTACTCCCAGGGAGGGGATACGCAGTATTTT
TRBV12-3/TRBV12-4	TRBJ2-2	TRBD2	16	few	CASSWGGTFSTGELFF	TGTGCCAGCAGTTGGGGGGGGACCTTCTCCACCGGGGAGCTGTTTTTT
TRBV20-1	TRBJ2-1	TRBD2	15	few	CSAQLARSSYNEQFF	TGCAGTGCGCAACTAGCGCGGAGCTCCTACAATGAGCAGTTCTTC
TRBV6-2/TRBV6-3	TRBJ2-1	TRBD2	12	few	CASRREGREQFF	TGTGCCAGCAGGCGGGAGGGCCGGGAGCAGTTCTTC
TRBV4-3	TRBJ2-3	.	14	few	CASSQDPNTDTQYF	TGCGCCAGCAGCCAAGACCCTAACACAGATACGCAGTATTTT
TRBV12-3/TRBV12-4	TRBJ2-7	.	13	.	CASSLRGTDEQYF	TGTGCCAGCAGTTTAAGAGGGACCGACGAGCAGTACTTC
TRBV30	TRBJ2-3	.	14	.	CAWSDIGTADTQYF	TGTGCCTGGAGTGACATAGGAACCGCAGATACGCAGTATTTT
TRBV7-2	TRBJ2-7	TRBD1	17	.	CASSLSGTETPSYEQYF	TGTGCCAGCAGCTTAAGTGGGACAGAGACCCCCTCCTACGAGCAGTACTTC
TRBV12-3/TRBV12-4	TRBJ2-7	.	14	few	CASSSPPSSYEQYF	TGTGCCAGCAGTTCCCCCCCTTCCTCCTACGAGCAGTACTTC
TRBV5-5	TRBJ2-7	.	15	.	CASATQPRDSHEQYF	TGTGCCAGCGCCACCCAACCCCGGGATTCCCACGAGCAGTACTTC
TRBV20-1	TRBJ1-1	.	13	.	CSAQTGVNTEAFF	TGCAGTGCTCAAACCGGGGTGAACACTGAAGCTTTCTTT
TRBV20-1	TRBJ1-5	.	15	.	CSARTNTGSNQPQHF	TGCAGTGCTAGGACTAATACCGGTAGCAATCAGCCCCAGCATTTT
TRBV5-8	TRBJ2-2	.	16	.	CASSLGQLLSTGELFF	TGTGCCAGCAGCTTGGGGCAGTTGCTGTCCACCGGGGAGCTGTTTTTT
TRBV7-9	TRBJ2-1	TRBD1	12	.	CASSSSRTGQFF	TGTGCCAGCAGCTCGAGTAGGACAGGGCAGTTCTTC
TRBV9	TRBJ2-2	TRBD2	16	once	CASSPLSGNNGGELFF	TGTGCCAGCAGCCCCCTTAGCGGGAACAACGGCGGGGAGCTGTTTTTT
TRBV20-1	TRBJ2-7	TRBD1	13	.	CSAERGQTYEQYF	TGCAGTGCCGAGAGGGGGCAGACCTACGAGCAGTACTTC
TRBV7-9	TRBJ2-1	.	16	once	CASSLISGSSYNEQFF	TGTGCCAGCAGCTTAATAAGCGGTAGCTCCTACAATGAGCAGTTCTTC
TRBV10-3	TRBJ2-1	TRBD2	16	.	CAISGTTSGRANEQFF	TGTGCCATCAGTGGCACGACTAGCGGGAGGGCCAATGAGCAGTTCTTC
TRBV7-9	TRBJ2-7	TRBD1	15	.	CASNAQGAFSYEQYF	TGTGCCAGCAACGCACAGGGGGCTTTCTCCTACGAGCAGTACTTC
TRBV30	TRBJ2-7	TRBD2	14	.	CAWSRLADSYEQYF	TGTGCCTGGAGTCGACTAGCGGACTCCTACGAGCAGTACTTC
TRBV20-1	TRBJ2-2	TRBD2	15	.	CSANVFGRDTGELFF	TGCAGTGCCAACGTATTCGGGAGGGACACCGGGGAGCTGTTTTTT
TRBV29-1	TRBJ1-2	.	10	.	CSVGGDGYTF	TGCAGCGTTGGCGGGGATGGCTACACCTTC
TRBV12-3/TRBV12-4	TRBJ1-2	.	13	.	CASRADGFGGYTF	TGTGCCAGCAGGGCAGACGGGTTTGGCGGCTACACCTTC
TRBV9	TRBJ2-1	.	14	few	CASSPTRGSNEQFF	TGTGCCAGCAGCCCTACGAGGGGAAGCAATGAGCAGTTCTTC
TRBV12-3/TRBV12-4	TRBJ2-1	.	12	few	CASSSGRHEQFF	TGTGCCAGCAGTTCAGGCCGCCATGAGCAGTTCTTC